The clone carrying this T cell receptor beta chain was seen many times. Its antigen is still unknown. Previously reported methods and listed TCR primers produced the bulk TCR libraries. Using its own MiXCR run on the PCR reads, TCRdb lists one record per CDR3 protein. The sample records around 89,000 distinct CDR3 sequences, 15% to 20% being singletons. Sorting recovered naive CD8 T cells on a CD8+CD4-CCR7+CD45RA+ profile. This sample is part of a study of molecular identifiers for immune sequencing clone quantification. Whole-study context: Naive CD8 RNA (about 20,000 or 100,000 cells) was divided into five aliquots, with four sequenced.

CDR1 MNHNS and CDR2 SASEGT come from the germline V gene. The V gene lost 3 bases and the J gene lost 2 bases, with 11 bases spanning the gap. This CDR3 comprises 14 residues. Study-level results: Clones above 20 RNA copies held over 98% of effector molecules, under 1% in naive cells.

This receptor was identified in a human donor in good health. Some libraries in this study had Jurkat cell RNA spiked in. Sequencing was done on a sample of naive CD8+ T cells from blood, with Jurkat cell RNA spiked in. The sample's subset: FACS-sorted CD8+CD4-CCR7+CD45RA+ naive T cells. The chain has TRBV6-1 and TRBJ2-7, with D perhaps TRBD1 (6 bases). CDR3 amino acids: CASSESQGAYEQYF. The CDR3 bases are TGTGCCAGCAGTGAGTCACAGGGCGCCTACGAGCAGTACTTC.